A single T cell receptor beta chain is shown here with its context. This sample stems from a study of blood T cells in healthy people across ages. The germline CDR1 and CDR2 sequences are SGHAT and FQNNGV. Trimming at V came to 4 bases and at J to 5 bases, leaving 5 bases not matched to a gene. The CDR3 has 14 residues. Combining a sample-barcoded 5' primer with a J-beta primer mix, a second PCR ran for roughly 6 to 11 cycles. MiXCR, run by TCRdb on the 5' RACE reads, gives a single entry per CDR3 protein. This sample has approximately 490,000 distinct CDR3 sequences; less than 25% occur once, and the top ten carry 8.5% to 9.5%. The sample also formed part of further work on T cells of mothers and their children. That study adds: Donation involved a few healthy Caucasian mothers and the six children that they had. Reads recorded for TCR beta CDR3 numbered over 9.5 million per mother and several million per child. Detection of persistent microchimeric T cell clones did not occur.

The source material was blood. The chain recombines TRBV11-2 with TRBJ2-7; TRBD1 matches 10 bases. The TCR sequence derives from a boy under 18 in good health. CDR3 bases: TGTGCCAGCAGCTCCCGGGACAGGGGCGACGAGCAGTACTTC. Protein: CASSSRDRGDEQYF. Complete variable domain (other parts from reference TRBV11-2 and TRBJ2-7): EAGVAQSPRYKIIEKRQSVAFWCNPISGHATLYWYQQILGQGPKLLIQFQNNGVVDDSQLPKDRFSAERLKGVDSTLKIQPAKLEDSAVYLCASSSRDRGDEQYFGPGTRLTVT.